This T cell receptor beta chain came from a study of blood T cell repertoires in COVID-19. Whole-study context: Specimens from acute and convalescent COVID-19 originated in the United States, Italy and Spain. PBMCs, B-cell-depleted T cells, or T cells were the source of the cDNA or gDNA that made up the material.

Germline CDR1 is PRHDT and CDR2 is FYEKMQ (reference sequence). This CDR3 is built from 16 residues. V lost 5 bases and J 0 bases, leaving 16 bases between the germline ends. Under the authors' procedure: Counts of nucleated cells, estimated from reference gene primer amplification, were obtained. Here immunoSEQ multiplex PCR was the method, and the copy in TCRdb shows in-frame clones only, minus some. D and trimming were read from the DNA, whereas the V and J calls and clone size are those reported in that table. The sample shows around 70,000 clones, roughly 83% of them seen only once. The chain employs TRBV13 and TRBJ1-1, with D perhaps matching TRBD1 (5 bases). The sequencing sample was made of peripheral blood. The TCR sequence derives from a man at least 80 years old with acute or convalescent COVID-19. CDR3: CASSPPAGGLNTEAFF. Here the CDR3 DNA reads TGTGCCAGCAGCCCCCCCGCCGGGGGTTTGAACACTGAAGCTTTCTTT.